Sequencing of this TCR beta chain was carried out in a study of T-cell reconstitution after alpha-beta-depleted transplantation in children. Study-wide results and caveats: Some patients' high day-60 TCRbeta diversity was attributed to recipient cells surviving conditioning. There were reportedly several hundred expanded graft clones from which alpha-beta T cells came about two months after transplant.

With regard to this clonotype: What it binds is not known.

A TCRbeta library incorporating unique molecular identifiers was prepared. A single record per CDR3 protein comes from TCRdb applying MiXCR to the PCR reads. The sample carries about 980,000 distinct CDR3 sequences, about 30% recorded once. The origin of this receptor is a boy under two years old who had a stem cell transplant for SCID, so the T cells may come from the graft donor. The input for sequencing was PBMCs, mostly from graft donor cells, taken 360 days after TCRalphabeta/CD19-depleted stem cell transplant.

This CDR3 is CASSTFGNTEAFF. CDR3 DNA: TGTGCCAGCAGCACCTTCGGGAACACTGAAGCTTTCTTT. This chain joins TRBV5-5 and TRBJ1-1; D is undetermined. V was pared by 4 bases and J by 1 base, with 8 bases between. Germline loops: CDR1 SGHKS, CDR2 YYEKEE (reference sequence). There are 13 residues in the CDR3.